This T cell receptor (beta chain) was recovered during a study of OX40 agonist ivuxolimab in advanced cancers. Turning to the study itself: The eligibility criteria allowed prior anti-PD-1, anti-PD-L1 or anti-CTLA-4 therapy, and 30% to 45% had some.

Sequencing used immunoSEQ multiplex PCR; TCRdb keeps in-frame clones, though not all of them. The table has roughly 80,000 clones, under 90% seen once. General observations from the study: In a subset of nonresponders, normalized T-cell clonal expansion was also low.

This CDR3 is 18 amino acids long. Germline-derived CDR1 and CDR2 are SGHVS and FNYEAQ. V shed 1 base and J 1 base; nucleotides not matched to a gene: 11. This clone was seen only once. Antigen specificity is unknown. The sequencing here drew on CD4+ or CD8+ T cells sorted from blood, taken in a trial of the OX40 agonist ivuxolimab. This TCR was sampled from an adult with an advanced solid tumor such as melanoma, head and neck, liver or kidney cancer. The chain carries TRBV7-6 and TRBJ2-7; 9 nucleotides agree with TRBD1. The CDR3 DNA reads as TGTGCCAGCAGCTTAGAGTCTGCGGGACAGGGAAAATCCTACGAGCAGTACGTC. This codes for CASSLESAGQGKSYEQYV.